A selection of T cell receptor beta chains follows, all from one sample in a study of T cells in Graves' hyperthyroidism and ophthalmopathy. In TCRdb, the multiplex PCR reads were re-called with MiXCR into one record per CDR3 protein. This sample yields around 300,000 distinct CDR3 sequences, of which roughly 15% are seen a single time; 30% belongs to the top ten. The sequenced sample consisted of blood. The receptors were gathered from a woman between 50 and 59 years old with Graves' hyperthyroidism that later progressed to Graves' ophthalmopathy. The CDR3 runs from the conserved cysteine through the conserved F or W. Each record gives: clone size, D gene, V gene, J gene, CDR3 protein, CDR3 DNA. D genes are given only for firm matches. Clone size is shown for a subset of rows, as once, few, many or a class of expanded clone.

size: few
D: TRBD1
V: TRBV25-1
J: TRBJ1-1
CDR3: CASSPGGWGTEAFF
DNA: TGTGCCAGCAGTCCAGGGGGCTGGGGCACTGAAGCTTTCTTT

size: many
D: TRBD1
V: TRBV20-1
J: TRBJ1-2
CDR3: CSARGLGQGHYGYTF
DNA: TGCAGTGCTAGGGGGTTGGGACAGGGGCACTATGGCTACACCTTC

size: many
D: .
V: TRBV7-9
J: TRBJ1-1
CDR3: CASSLDDIQAFF
DNA: TGTGCCAGCAGCTTAGATGATATCCAAGCTTTCTTT

size: many
D: .
V: TRBV20-1
J: TRBJ1-5
CDR3: CSAGQSNQPQHF
DNA: TGCAGTGCCGGACAGAGCAATCAGCCCCAGCATTTT

size: many
D: TRBD1
V: TRBV28
J: TRBJ2-2
CDR3: CASSSQDRARTGELFF
DNA: TGTGCCAGCAGTTCCCAGGACAGGGCCCGCACCGGGGAGCTGTTTTTT

size: few
D: .
V: TRBV18
J: TRBJ2-2
CDR3: CASSSSTGTGELFF
DNA: TGTGCCAGCTCCTCTTCAACAGGGACCGGGGAGCTGTTTTTT

size: .
D: TRBD1
V: TRBV9
J: TRBJ2-4
CDR3: CASSVGRDRGAKNIQYF
DNA: TGTGCCAGCAGCGTAGGGCGGGACAGGGGAGCCAAAAACATTCAGTACTTC

size: many
D: .
V: TRBV27
J: TRBJ2-7
CDR3: CASSLQPITTEVGQYF
DNA: TGTGCCAGCAGTTTACAGCCAATCACGACCGAAGTCGGGCAGTACTTC

size: few
D: TRBD1
V: TRBV6-6
J: TRBJ1-5
CDR3: CASSYSGTGSQPQHF
DNA: TGTGCCAGCAGTTACTCGGGGACAGGGAGTCAGCCCCAGCATTTT

size: once
D: .
V: TRBV10-1
J: TRBJ2-7
CDR3: CASSGDPNEYEQYF
DNA: TGCGCCAGCAGTGGGGACCCGAACGAATACGAGCAGTACTTC

size: .
D: .
V: TRBV28
J: TRBJ1-2
CDR3: CASSPAGLGLAYDYTF
DNA: TGTGCCAGCAGCCCCGCCGGGCTTGGCTTAGCCTATGACTACACCTTC

size: .
D: .
V: TRBV20-1
J: TRBJ2-3
CDR3: CSARVVAGTLTDTQYF
DNA: TGCAGTGCTAGAGTGGTGGCAGGGACTCTCACAGATACGCAGTATTTT

size: .
D: .
V: TRBV27
J: TRBJ1-5
CDR3: CASSLVGGGQEQPQHF
DNA: TGTGCCAGCAGTTTAGTGGGGGGGGGGCAGGAACAGCCCCAGCATTTT

size: many
D: TRBD2
V: TRBV12-3/TRBV12-4
J: TRBJ2-1
CDR3: CASSLWASGVNEQFF
DNA: TGTGCCAGCAGTTTATGGGCTAGCGGGGTCAATGAGCAGTTCTTC

size: .
D: TRBD1
V: TRBV10-3
J: TRBJ1-1
CDR3: CAIKGREGAGNTEAFF
DNA: TGTGCCATCAAAGGCAGGGAGGGGGCTGGGAACACTGAAGCTTTCTTT

size: many
D: TRBD2
V: TRBV5-1
J: TRBJ2-7
CDR3: CASSVLAGGPSGEQYF
DNA: TGCGCCAGCAGCGTACTAGCGGGAGGGCCCTCCGGCGAGCAGTACTTC

size: few
D: TRBD1
V: TRBV7-8
J: TRBJ1-1
CDR3: CASTPEGQMNTEAFF
DNA: TGTGCCAGCACCCCTGAGGGACAGATGAACACTGAAGCTTTCTTT

size: few
D: TRBD1
V: TRBV19
J: TRBJ1-5
CDR3: CASSIDQGQVRYSNQPQHF
DNA: TGTGCCAGTAGTATAGATCAGGGACAGGTAAGATATAGCAATCAGCCCCAGCATTTT

size: many
D: .
V: TRBV7-9
J: TRBJ1-2
CDR3: CASSHRDRNYGYTF
DNA: TGTGCCAGCAGCCACCGGGACCGGAACTATGGCTACACCTTC

size: many
D: .
V: TRBV7-8
J: TRBJ2-3
CDR3: CASSPLTASSTDTQYF
DNA: TGTGCCAGCAGCCCCCTGACCGCCTCTAGCACAGATACGCAGTATTTT

size: many
D: .
V: TRBV18
J: TRBJ1-1
CDR3: CASSSGQPNTEAFF
DNA: TGTGCCAGCTCATCCGGACAGCCGAACACTGAAGCTTTCTTT

size: many
D: .
V: TRBV18
J: TRBJ1-2
CDR3: CASSPTQGGSGYGYTF
DNA: TGTGCCAGCTCACCTACCCAGGGAGGGAGCGGCTATGGCTACACCTTC

size: many
D: TRBD1
V: TRBV2
J: TRBJ1-2
CDR3: CAGGQGMDGYTF
DNA: TGTGCCGGGGGACAGGGGATGGATGGCTACACCTTC

size: once
D: .
V: TRBV4-1
J: TRBJ2-7
CDR3: CASSQELRDSYEQYF
DNA: TGCGCCAGCAGCCAAGAATTGCGGGACTCCTACGAGCAGTACTTC

size: .
D: .
V: TRBV27
J: TRBJ1-6
CDR3: CASSLRGLPPLHF
DNA: TGTGCCAGCAGTTTGCGGGGTTTGCCACCCCTCCACTTT

size: many
D: TRBD2
V: TRBV28
J: TRBJ2-5
CDR3: CASSPTSGALYQETQYF
DNA: TGTGCCAGCAGTCCGACTAGCGGTGCCCTGTACCAAGAGACCCAGTACTTC

size: many
D: TRBD1
V: TRBV28
J: TRBJ2-2
CDR3: CASSSDRAGELFF
DNA: TGTGCCAGCAGTTCAGACAGGGCCGGGGAGCTGTTTTTT

size: few
D: .
V: TRBV7-6
J: TRBJ2-6
CDR3: CASLGVSGANVLTF
DNA: TGTGCCAGCTTGGGGGTGTCTGGGGCCAACGTCCTGACTTTC

size: many
D: .
V: TRBV20-1
J: TRBJ1-5
CDR3: CSARPTQGKRPQHF
DNA: TGCAGTGCTCGACCAACTCAGGGGAAGCGGCCCCAGCATTTT

size: many
D: TRBD2
V: TRBV18
J: TRBJ2-1
CDR3: CASSPPSGLTHNEQFF
DNA: TGTGCCAGCTCACCACCGTCGGGACTAACCCACAATGAGCAGTTCTTC

size: many
D: .
V: TRBV7-2
J: TRBJ1-2
CDR3: CASSLGGVGYGYTF
DNA: TGTGCCAGCAGCTTAGGAGGGGTTGGTTATGGCTACACCTTC

size: many
D: TRBD2
V: TRBV11-3
J: TRBJ2-3
CDR3: CASSASGIGTDTQYF
DNA: TGTGCCAGCAGCGCTAGCGGGATAGGAACAGATACGCAGTATTTT

size: .
D: .
V: TRBV27
J: TRBJ2-7
CDR3: CASSWNPTSYEQYF
DNA: TGTGCCAGCAGTTGGAATCCTACCTCCTACGAGCAGTACTTC

size: .
D: .
V: TRBV7-6
J: TRBJ2-5
CDR3: CASSSPLAQETQYF
DNA: TGTGCCAGCAGCTCTCCATTAGCCCAAGAGACCCAGTACTTC

size: many
D: .
V: TRBV11-2
J: TRBJ2-1
CDR3: CASSLSSTNEQFF
DNA: TGTGCCAGCAGCCTCTCTAGCACCAATGAGCAGTTCTTC

size: .
D: .
V: TRBV14
J: TRBJ1-2
CDR3: CASSHPDSYGYTF
DNA: TGTGCCAGCAGCCACCCGGACAGTTATGGCTACACCTTC

size: many
D: TRBD2
V: TRBV2
J: TRBJ2-1
CDR3: CFRGLAGHSYNEQFF
DNA: TGTTTCCGGGGACTAGCGGGCCACTCCTACAATGAGCAGTTCTTC

size: many
D: .
V: TRBV28
J: TRBJ1-2
CDR3: CASSLDRSYGYTF
DNA: TGTGCCAGCAGTTTAGACAGATCCTATGGCTACACCTTC